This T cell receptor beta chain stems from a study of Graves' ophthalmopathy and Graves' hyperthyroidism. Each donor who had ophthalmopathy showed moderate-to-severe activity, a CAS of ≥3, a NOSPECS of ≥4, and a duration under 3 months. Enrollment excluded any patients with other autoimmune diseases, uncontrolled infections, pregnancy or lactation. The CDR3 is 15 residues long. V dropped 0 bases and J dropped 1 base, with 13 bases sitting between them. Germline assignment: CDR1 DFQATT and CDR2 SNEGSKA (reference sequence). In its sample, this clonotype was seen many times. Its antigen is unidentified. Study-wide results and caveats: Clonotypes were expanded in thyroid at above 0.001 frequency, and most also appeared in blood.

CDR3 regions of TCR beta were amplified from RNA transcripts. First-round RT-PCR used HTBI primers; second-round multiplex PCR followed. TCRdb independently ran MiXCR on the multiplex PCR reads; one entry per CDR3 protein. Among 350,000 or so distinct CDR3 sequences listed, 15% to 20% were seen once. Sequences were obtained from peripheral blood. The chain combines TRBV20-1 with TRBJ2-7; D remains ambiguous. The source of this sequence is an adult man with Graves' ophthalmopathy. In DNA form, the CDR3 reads TGCAGTGCTAGAGACTTCCAGGATTTATCCTACGAGCAGTACTTC. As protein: CSARDFQDLSYEQYF.